The T cell receptor beta chain under discussion was sequenced for a study of vaccination and CD4 T cells after COVID-19. Study context: Post-vaccine sampling followed dose two by a median about 70 days (range 14 to 241). Study observations and caveats: Looking at convalescent patients, 304 of their 307 vaccine-specific clones were spike mono-reactive.

Each CDR3 protein is one row after TCRdb ran MiXCR on the PCR reads. Here the sample spans some 29,000 distinct CDR3 sequences, 50% being singletons. This clonotype was seen a handful of times. Its antigen is as yet unknown. The time point is: late sampling 161 to 241 days after vaccination in three convalescent patients. This TCR derives from a human donor who had recovered from COVID-19. This material consisted of CD4+ T cells from blood, taken about 7 months after SARS-CoV-2 vaccination.

The DNA of the CDR3 is TGTGCCAGCAGCTTAGGCGCCTACGAGCAGTACTTC. Protein sequence: CASSLGAYEQYF. The V gene is TRBV7-6, the J gene TRBJ2-7; no definite D call. CDR1 is SGHVS and CDR2 is FNYEAQ in the germline V gene. The V end was cut by 1 base, the J end by 2 bases, with 3 bases between. The length of the CDR3 is 12 residues.